This is a list of T cell receptor beta chains from one sample in a study of T-cell reconstitution after alpha-beta-depleted transplantation in children. A single record per CDR3 protein comes from TCRdb applying MiXCR to the PCR reads. This sample has 250,000 or so distinct CDR3 sequences, with under 30% found just once. The sample in question was PBMCs, mostly from graft donor cells, obtained 360 days after TCRalphabeta/CD19-depleted stem cell transplant. The receptors were sampled from a female patient younger than 10 who had a stem cell transplant for congenital amegakaryocytic thrombocytopenia, so the T cells may come from the graft donor. Each CDR3 is given with its conserved first and last residue. D genes are given only for firm matches. Not every row has a clone size; where given, it reads once, few, many or a size class.

D gene,V gene,clone size,J gene,CDR3 protein,CDR3 DNA
TRBD1,TRBV10-3,few,TRBJ1-4,CAIRGPDREGREKLFF,TGTGCCATCAGGGGGCCAGACAGGGAGGGGCGTGAAAAACTGTTTTTT
TRBD1,TRBV29-1,NA,TRBJ1-1,CSAGQRDTEAFF,TGCAGCGCGGGACAGCGAGACACTGAAGCTTTCTTT
NA,TRBV12-3/TRBV12-4,few,TRBJ2-4,CASSQDRINIQYF,TGTGCCAGCAGTCAAGACAGGATAAACATTCAGTACTTC
NA,TRBV4-1,NA,TRBJ1-4,CASSLKAYIGGPRPEKLFF,TGCGCCAGCAGCCTAAAAGCTTATATTGGGGGACCTCGGCCTGAAAAACTGTTTTTT
NA,TRBV2,few,TRBJ2-5,CASSELIEQETQYF,TGTGCCAGCAGTGAATTAATCGAGCAAGAGACCCAGTACTTC
TRBD1,TRBV4-2,few,TRBJ1-2,CASSPLDRGSDGYTF,TGTGCCAGCAGCCCCCTGGACAGGGGCAGCGATGGCTACACCTTC
NA,TRBV2,few,TRBJ1-1,CASSELLDTEAFF,TGTGCCAGCAGTGAATTACTGGACACTGAAGCTTTCTTT
NA,TRBV6-5,few,TRBJ2-2,CASSYISLLGDTGELFF,TGTGCCAGCAGTTACATTAGCCTCCTCGGGGACACCGGGGAGCTGTTTTTT
NA,TRBV30,NA,TRBJ2-7,CAWSPGRRGTYEQYF,TGTGCCTGGAGTCCGGGGAGGCGGGGAACCTACGAGCAGTACTTC
NA,TRBV7-9,NA,TRBJ1-2,CASSSSRAGAYGYTF,TGTGCCAGCAGCTCATCACGGGCCGGCGCCTATGGCTACACCTTC
NA,TRBV20-1,few,TRBJ2-7,CSAADSPYEQYF,TGCAGTGCTGCTGACAGTCCCTACGAGCAGTACTTC
NA,TRBV24-1,NA,TRBJ2-1,CATSDLRQGGGEQFF,TGTGCCACCAGTGATTTACGACAGGGAGGGGGGGAGCAGTTCTTC
NA,TRBV29-1,few,TRBJ1-1,CSVLPLSGLNTEAFF,TGCAGCGTTCTCCCGCTATCAGGGTTGAACACTGAAGCTTTCTTT
TRBD2,TRBV29-1,many,TRBJ2-1,CSSGLAANEQFF,TGCAGCTCGGGACTAGCGGCTAATGAGCAGTTCTTC
NA,TRBV12-3/TRBV12-4,few,TRBJ2-7,CASSLEGGHYEQYF,TGTGCCAGCAGTTTAGAAGGCGGGCACTACGAGCAGTACTTC
NA,TRBV12-3/TRBV12-4,few,TRBJ1-1,CASSLGAGPTQAFF,TGTGCCAGCAGTTTAGGTGCAGGGCCTACTCAAGCTTTCTTT
TRBD2,TRBV4-3,many,TRBJ2-2,CASSQEPRTRVYTGELFF,TGCGCCAGCAGCCAAGAACCGAGGACTAGGGTCTACACCGGGGAGCTGTTTTTT
NA,TRBV5-1,NA,TRBJ2-2,CASSLVPRGSGELFF,TGCGCCAGCAGCTTGGTTCCACGGGGTTCCGGGGAGCTGTTTTTT
NA,TRBV7-9,many,TRBJ2-7,CASSFGFGAYEQYF,TGTGCCAGCAGCTTCGGATTCGGGGCCTACGAGCAGTACTTC
NA,TRBV5-1,NA,TRBJ2-3,CASSPRVDPNTQYF,TGCGCCAGCAGCCCCCGCGTAGACCCGAATACGCAGTATTTT
TRBD2,TRBV20-1,NA,TRBJ2-7,CSARVSRLAGGLEQYF,TGCAGTGCTAGAGTTTCCAGGCTAGCGGGAGGGCTAGAGCAGTACTTC
NA,TRBV20-1,NA,TRBJ2-7,CSARGDTGTYEQYF,TGCAGTGCTAGGGGGGACACGGGAACCTACGAGCAGTACTTC
TRBD1,TRBV29-1,many,TRBJ2-7,CSVGVPGTAHYEQYF,TGCAGCGTTGGGGTACCGGGGACAGCTCACTACGAGCAGTACTTC
NA,TRBV20-1,once,TRBJ2-3,CSARPIRGGSTDTQYF,TGCAGTGCTAGACCGATTCGCGGCGGGTCAACAGATACGCAGTATTTT
NA,TRBV20-1,many,TRBJ2-2,CSASRPNTGELFF,TGCAGTGCTAGTCGACCGAACACCGGGGAGCTGTTTTTT
NA,TRBV15,NA,TRBJ2-3,CATSRDIPADTQYF,TGTGCCACCAGCAGAGATATACCTGCGGATACGCAGTATTTT
NA,TRBV29-1,many,TRBJ2-1,CSVGVGTEQFF,TGCAGCGTTGGGGTAGGCACCGAGCAGTTCTTC
TRBD1,TRBV28,NA,TRBJ2-5,CASRTHHAGGQETQYF,TGTGCCAGCAGAACCCATCACGCAGGGGGCCAAGAGACCCAGTACTTC
NA,TRBV12-3/TRBV12-4,few,TRBJ2-5,CASSLVAGETQYF,TGTGCCAGCAGTTTGGTGGCGGGAGAGACCCAGTACTTC
NA,TRBV3-1,NA,TRBJ2-2,CASSEPRTYTGELFF,TGTGCCAGCAGCGAACCTAGGACGTACACCGGGGAGCTGTTTTTT
NA,TRBV27,NA,TRBJ2-1,CASSLFPFLSNEQFF,TGTGCCAGCAGTTTATTCCCCTTCCTGAGCAATGAGCAGTTCTTC
NA,TRBV5-6,few,TRBJ2-2,CASSLGQPNTGELFF,TGTGCCAGCAGCTTGGGGCAGCCGAACACCGGGGAGCTGTTTTTT
NA,TRBV7-2,NA,TRBJ2-7,CASSLSSLGEQYF,TGTGCCAGCAGCTTAAGTAGCTTGGGGGAGCAGTACTTC
NA,TRBV5-1,many,TRBJ1-1,CASRLPGLDTEAFF,TGCGCCAGCAGGCTTCCGGGGCTCGACACTGAAGCTTTCTTT
NA,TRBV2,NA,TRBJ1-1,CASSLLGGGTEAFF,TGTGCCAGCAGCCTCCTGGGAGGAGGCACTGAAGCTTTCTTT
TRBD2,TRBV4-1,NA,TRBJ2-3,CASSHDQVAGTPDTQYF,TGCGCCAGCAGCCACGACCAGGTAGCGGGGACTCCGGATACGCAGTATTTT
NA,TRBV2,NA,TRBJ2-7,CATLLVGHRYEQYF,TGTGCCACTCTCTTAGTGGGACACCGATACGAGCAGTACTTC
NA,TRBV7-2,few,TRBJ2-1,CASSQGSSAYNEQFF,TGTGCCAGCAGCCAAGGCAGCTCGGCCTACAATGAGCAGTTCTTC
TRBD1,TRBV6-1,NA,TRBJ1-2,CASSEDRGRHGYTF,TGTGCCAGCAGTGAAGACAGGGGACGACATGGCTACACCTTC
NA,TRBV7-3,NA,TRBJ2-4,CASSVLLKWHPAKNIQYF,TGTGCCAGCAGCGTCCTCCTGAAGTGGCATCCAGCCAAAAACATTCAGTACTTC
TRBD1,TRBV5-1,many,TRBJ2-5,CASSRTGGFETQYF,TGCGCCAGCAGCCGGACAGGGGGCTTTGAGACCCAGTACTTC
NA,TRBV10-3,NA,TRBJ1-1,CAISEDKNTEAFF,TGTGCCATCAGTGAAGACAAGAACACTGAAGCTTTCTTT
TRBD1,TRBV20-1,few,TRBJ1-1,CSAPDRDGVMNTEAFF,TGCAGTGCTCCGGACAGGGACGGCGTTATGAACACTGAAGCTTTCTTT
NA,TRBV15,NA,TRBJ2-2,CATSTGAGANTGELFF,TGTGCCACCAGTACGGGGGCAGGGGCTAACACCGGGGAGCTGTTTTTT
NA,TRBV27,NA,TRBJ2-1,CASSLLTPNEQFF,TGTGCCAGCAGTTTATTAACCCCCAATGAGCAGTTCTTC
TRBD2,TRBV5-5,NA,TRBJ2-7,CASSSTSGSSYEQYF,TGTGCCAGCAGCTCTACTAGCGGGAGCTCCTACGAGCAGTACTTC
NA,TRBV12-3/TRBV12-4,many,TRBJ2-5,CASRVDSQETQYF,TGTGCCAGCCGCGTGGACAGCCAAGAGACCCAGTACTTC
TRBD2,TRBV7-2,many,TRBJ2-1,CASSFDGTSGFF,TGTGCCAGCAGCTTTGACGGGACTAGCGGGTTCTTC
NA,TRBV4-1,NA,TRBJ2-7,CASIQEGTQYF,TGCGCCAGCATCCAAGAGGGGACGCAGTACTTC
NA,TRBV11-2,NA,TRBJ2-4,CASSARLFPLAKNIQYF,TGTGCCAGCAGCGCCCGACTCTTCCCTCTAGCCAAAAACATTCAGTACTTC
NA,TRBV6-5,NA,TRBJ1-1,CDTRVQMNTEAFF,TGTGACACCAGGGTTCAGATGAACACTGAAGCTTTCTTT
TRBD1,TRBV10-3,few,TRBJ2-6,CAISERTGFLISGANVLTF,TGTGCCATCAGTGAACGGACAGGGTTTTTGATTTCTGGGGCCAACGTCCTGACTTTC
TRBD1,TRBV12-3/TRBV12-4,NA,TRBJ2-1,CASSLGTGSNEQFF,TGTGCCAGCAGTTTAGGGACAGGGTCCAATGAGCAGTTCTTC
NA,TRBV5-1,NA,TRBJ2-3,CASSPQVGQSDTQYF,TGCGCCAGCAGCCCCCAGGTTGGGCAGTCAGATACGCAGTATTTT
NA,TRBV11-2,NA,TRBJ1-4,CASSLAGVEKLFF,TGTGCCAGCAGCTTAGCCGGAGTCGAAAAACTGTTTTTT
NA,TRBV3-1,NA,TRBJ2-7,CASSLLGVGFDEQYF,TGTGCCAGCAGTCTCCTAGGAGTGGGGTTCGACGAGCAGTACTTC
NA,TRBV12-3/TRBV12-4,NA,TRBJ1-3,CASTRRASSGNTIYF,TGTGCCAGCACACGCCGAGCCTCCTCTGGAAACACCATATATTTT
NA,TRBV11-1,few,TRBJ2-1,CASSLGVPGGTKYNEQFF,TGTGCCAGCAGCTTAGGGGTCCCGGGCGGGACAAAATACAATGAGCAGTTCTTC
TRBD2,TRBV6-5,NA,TRBJ2-5,CASSYSLSGGTQETQYF,TGTGCCAGCAGTTACTCCCTCAGCGGGGGGACACAAGAGACCCAGTACTTC